The rows below give T cell receptor beta chains drawn from one sample of a study of shared T cell receptors in the human thymus. Profiled with immunoSEQ multiplex PCR; TCRdb holds only in-frame clones, not every one. Of about 710,000 clones listed, about 89% are singletons. The same data also went into a second study, on human thymus T cells.

Source material: thymocytes. The receptors here all came from a boy under two years old with a congenital heart defect. The CDR3 runs from the conserved cysteine through the conserved F or W. D genes are given only for firm matches. A clone size is listed for some rows: how often the clone was seen (once, few, many), or a class if it is expanded.

D gene,J gene,clone size,V gene,CDR3 protein,CDR3 DNA
TRBD1,TRBJ1-1,once,TRBV6-1,CASSEGETGETEAFF,TGTGCCAGCAGTGAAGGGGAAACAGGGGAGACTGAAGCTTTCTTT
TRBD2,TRBJ2-7,NA,TRBV6-1,CASSELTLAGGRNEQYF,TGTGCCAGCAGTGAGCTCACCCTAGCGGGAGGGCGGAACGAGCAGTACTTC
NA,TRBJ1-1,NA,TRBV21-1,CASATGNTEAFF,TGTGCCAGCGCCACCGGGAACACTGAAGCTTTCTTT
TRBD2,TRBJ2-1,NA,TRBV5-1,CASSGGTSGTSSYNEQFF,TGCGCCAGCAGCGGGGGGACTAGCGGGACCAGCTCCTACAATGAGCAGTTCTTC
NA,TRBJ1-4,few,TRBV19,CASSNRGKLFF,TGTGCCAGTAGTAATCGGGGAAAACTGTTTTTT
NA,TRBJ1-1,NA,TRBV7-3,CASSLRGSRRMTEAFF,TGTGCCAGCAGCTTAAGAGGGAGTCGCAGGATGACTGAAGCTTTCTTT
NA,TRBJ2-3,NA,TRBV7-2,CASSLELERGTDTQYF,TGTGCCAGCAGCTTAGAACTCGAAAGAGGCACAGATACGCAGTATTTT
TRBD1,TRBJ2-1,NA,TRBV25-1,CASSVRAGTGSRHEQFF,TGTGCCAGCAGTGTGCGTGCCGGGACAGGCTCTCGCCATGAGCAGTTCTTC
NA,TRBJ2-3,NA,TRBV5-6,CASSLKVWGGTDTQYF,TGTGCCAGCAGCTTGAAGGTTTGGGGAGGCACAGATACGCAGTATTTT
TRBD1,TRBJ1-6,NA,TRBV5-4,CASSWGDRGSNSPLHF,TGTGCCAGCAGCTGGGGGGACAGGGGTAGCAATTCACCCCTCCACTTT